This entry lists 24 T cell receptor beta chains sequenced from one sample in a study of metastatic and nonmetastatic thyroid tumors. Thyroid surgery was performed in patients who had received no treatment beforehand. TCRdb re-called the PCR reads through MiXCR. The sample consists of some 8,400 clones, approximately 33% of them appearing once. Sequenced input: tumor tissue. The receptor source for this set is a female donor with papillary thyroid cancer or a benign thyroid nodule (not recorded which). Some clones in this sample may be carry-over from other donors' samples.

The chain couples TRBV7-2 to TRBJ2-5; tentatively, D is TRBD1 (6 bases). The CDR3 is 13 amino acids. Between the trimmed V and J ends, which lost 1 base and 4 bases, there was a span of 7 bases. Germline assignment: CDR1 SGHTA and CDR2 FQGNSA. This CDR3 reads CASSLGQVETQYF. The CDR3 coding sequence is TGTGCCAGCAGCTTAGGACAGGTAGAGACCCAGTACTTC.

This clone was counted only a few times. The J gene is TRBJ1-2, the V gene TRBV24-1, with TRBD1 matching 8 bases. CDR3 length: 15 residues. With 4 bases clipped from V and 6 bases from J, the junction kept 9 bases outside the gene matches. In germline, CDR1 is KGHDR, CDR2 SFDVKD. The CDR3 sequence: CATSDPDRAGHGYTF. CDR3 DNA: TGTGCCACCAGTGACCCGGACAGGGCCGGGCATGGCTACACCTTC.

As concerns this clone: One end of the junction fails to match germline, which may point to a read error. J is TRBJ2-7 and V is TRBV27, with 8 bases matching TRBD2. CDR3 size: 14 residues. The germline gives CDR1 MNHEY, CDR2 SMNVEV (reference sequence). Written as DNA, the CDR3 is TGTGCCAGCAGTCCAAACCTCGGACTAGCCGGCGGAAACTTC. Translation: CASSPNLGLAGGNF.

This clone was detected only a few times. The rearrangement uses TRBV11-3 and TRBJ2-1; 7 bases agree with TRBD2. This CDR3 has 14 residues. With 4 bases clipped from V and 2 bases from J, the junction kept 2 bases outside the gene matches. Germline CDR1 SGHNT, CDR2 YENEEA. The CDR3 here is CASSSGTTYNEQFF. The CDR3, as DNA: TGTGCCAGCAGCTCCGGGACTACCTACAATGAGCAGTTCTTC.

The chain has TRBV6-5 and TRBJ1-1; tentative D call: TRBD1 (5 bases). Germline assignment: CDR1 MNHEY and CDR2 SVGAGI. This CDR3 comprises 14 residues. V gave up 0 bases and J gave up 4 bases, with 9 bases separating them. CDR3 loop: CASSYSGESTEAFF. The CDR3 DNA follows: TGTGCCAGCAGTTACTCGGGGGAGAGCACTGAAGCTTTCTTT.

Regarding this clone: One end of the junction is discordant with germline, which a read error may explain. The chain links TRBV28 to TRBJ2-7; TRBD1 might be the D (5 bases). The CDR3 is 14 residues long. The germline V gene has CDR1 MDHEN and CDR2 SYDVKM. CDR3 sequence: CARSLTDTEGEQYF. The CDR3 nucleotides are TGTGCCAGAAGTTTGACGGACACGGAAGGCGAGCAGTACTTC. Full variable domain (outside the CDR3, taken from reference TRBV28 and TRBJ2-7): DVKVTQSSRYLVKRTGEKVFLECVQDMDHENMFWYRQDPGLGLRLIYFSYDVKMKEKGDIPEGYSVSREKKERFSLILESASTNQTSMYLCARSLTDTEGEQYFGPGTRLTVT.

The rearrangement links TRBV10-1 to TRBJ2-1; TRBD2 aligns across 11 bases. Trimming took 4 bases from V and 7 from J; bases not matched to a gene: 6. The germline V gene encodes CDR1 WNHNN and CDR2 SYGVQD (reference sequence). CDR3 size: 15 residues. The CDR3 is CASSVTSGSYNEQFF. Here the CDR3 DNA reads TGCGCCAGCAGTGTTACTAGCGGGAGCTATAATGAGCAGTTCTTC.

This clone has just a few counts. CDR3 bases: TGTGCCAGCAGTGACTCTGAAGGAGCAGAGCTGTTTTTT. Its translation: CASSDSEGAELFF. The chain has TRBV6-1 and TRBJ1-4; D call uncertain. Trimming took 3 bases from V and 14 from J, leaving 16 bases between them. Germline V gene data show CDR1 as MNHNS and CDR2 as SASEGT. This CDR3 is built from 13 residues.

Written as DNA, the CDR3 is TGTGCCAGCAGCTTAGCGGGAGGGAAGACAGATACGCAGTATTTT. Its protein is CASSLAGGKTDTQYF. The chain uses TRBV7-3 and TRBJ2-3; 9 bases align to TRBD2. Looked up from germline, CDR1 is SGHTA and CDR2 is FQGTGA. This CDR3 has 15 residues. The V segment lost 2 bases and the J segment 3 bases; nucleotides outside the gene matches: 3.

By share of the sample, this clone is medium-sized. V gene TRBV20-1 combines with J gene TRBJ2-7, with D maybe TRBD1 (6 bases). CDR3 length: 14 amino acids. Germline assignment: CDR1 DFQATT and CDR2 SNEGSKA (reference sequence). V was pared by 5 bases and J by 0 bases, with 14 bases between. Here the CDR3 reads CSAPGDRSSYEQYF. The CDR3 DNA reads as TGCAGTGCTCCCGGTGACAGGAGCTCCTACGAGCAGTACTTC.

CDR3 sequence: CASSQGWGGFDEQFF. The CDR3 region has the DNA TGTGCCAGCAGCCAAGGGTGGGGGGGTTTCGATGAGCAGTTCTTC. The chain is built from TRBV3-1 and TRBJ2-1, with 7 bases lining up with TRBD2. The ends lost 1 base at V and 8 bases at J; junction bases unmatched: 8. Germline-derived CDR1 and CDR2 are LGHDT and YNNKEL (reference sequence). This CDR3 has 15 residues.

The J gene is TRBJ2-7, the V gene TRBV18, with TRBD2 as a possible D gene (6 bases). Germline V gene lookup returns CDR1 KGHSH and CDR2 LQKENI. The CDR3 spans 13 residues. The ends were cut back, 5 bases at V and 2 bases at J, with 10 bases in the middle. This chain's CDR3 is CASSRLGTYEQYF. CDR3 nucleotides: TGTGCCAGCTCAAGACTAGGAACCTACGAGCAGTACTTC.

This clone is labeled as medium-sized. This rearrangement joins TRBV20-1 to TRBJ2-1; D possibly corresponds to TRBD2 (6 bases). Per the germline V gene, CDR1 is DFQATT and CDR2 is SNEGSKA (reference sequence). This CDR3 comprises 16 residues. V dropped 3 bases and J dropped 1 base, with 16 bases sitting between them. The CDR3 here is CSASGPIGRSYNEQFF. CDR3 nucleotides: TGCAGTGCTAGTGGCCCAATCGGGAGATCCTACAATGAGCAGTTCTTC.

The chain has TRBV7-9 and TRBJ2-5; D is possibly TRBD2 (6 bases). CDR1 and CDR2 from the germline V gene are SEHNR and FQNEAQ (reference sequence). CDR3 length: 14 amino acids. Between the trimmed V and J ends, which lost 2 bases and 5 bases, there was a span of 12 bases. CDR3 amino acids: CASSLSGVGETQYF. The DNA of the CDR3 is TGTGCCAGCAGCTTATCGGGAGTAGGCGAGACCCAGTACTTC.

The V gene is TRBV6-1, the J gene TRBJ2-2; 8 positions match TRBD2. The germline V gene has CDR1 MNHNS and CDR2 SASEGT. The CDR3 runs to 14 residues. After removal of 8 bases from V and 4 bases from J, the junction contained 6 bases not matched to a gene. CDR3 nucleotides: TGTGCCAGCCGAAGCGGGAGTTTCACCGGGGAGCTGTTTTTT. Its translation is CASRSGSFTGELFF.

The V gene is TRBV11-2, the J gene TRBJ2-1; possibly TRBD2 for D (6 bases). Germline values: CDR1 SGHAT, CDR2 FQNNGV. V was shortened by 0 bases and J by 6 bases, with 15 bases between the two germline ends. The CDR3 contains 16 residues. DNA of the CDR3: TGTGCCAGCAGCTTAGATCAGGGAGTGGGGGGCAATGAGCAGTTCTTC. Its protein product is CASSLDQGVGGNEQFF.

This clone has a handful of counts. CDR3 nucleotides: TGTGCCAGCAGTGCCGGGACAGGTGCGCCCAATCAGCCCCAGCATTTT. This translates into CASSAGTGAPNQPQHF. The chain combines TRBV27 with TRBJ1-5, with 8 nucleotides matching TRBD1. CDR3 length: 16 residues. The ends lost 5 bases at V and 3 bases at J; junction bases unmatched: 9. The germline V gene has CDR1 MNHEY and CDR2 SMNVEV (reference sequence).

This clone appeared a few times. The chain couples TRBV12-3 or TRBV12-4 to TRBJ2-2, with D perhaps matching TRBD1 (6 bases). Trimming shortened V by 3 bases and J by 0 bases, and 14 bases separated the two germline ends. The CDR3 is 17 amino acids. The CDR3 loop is CASSFAQGAANTGELFF. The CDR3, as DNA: TGTGCCAGCAGTTTTGCACAGGGCGCCGCGAACACCGGGGAGCTGTTTTTT.

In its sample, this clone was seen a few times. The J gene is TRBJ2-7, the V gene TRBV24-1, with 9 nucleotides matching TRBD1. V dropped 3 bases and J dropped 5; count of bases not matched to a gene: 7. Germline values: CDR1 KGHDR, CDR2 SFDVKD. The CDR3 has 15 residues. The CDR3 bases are TGTGCCACCAGTGATCCCGGGACAGGGAGGCACGAGCAGTACTTC. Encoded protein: CATSDPGTGRHEQYF.

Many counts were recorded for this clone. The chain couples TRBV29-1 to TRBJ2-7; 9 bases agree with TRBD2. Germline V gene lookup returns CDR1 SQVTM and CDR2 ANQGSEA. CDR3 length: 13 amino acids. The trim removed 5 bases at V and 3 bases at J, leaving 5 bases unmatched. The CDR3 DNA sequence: TGCAGCGTTCGACTAGCGGATTACTACGAGCAGTACTTC. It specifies CSVRLADYYEQYF.

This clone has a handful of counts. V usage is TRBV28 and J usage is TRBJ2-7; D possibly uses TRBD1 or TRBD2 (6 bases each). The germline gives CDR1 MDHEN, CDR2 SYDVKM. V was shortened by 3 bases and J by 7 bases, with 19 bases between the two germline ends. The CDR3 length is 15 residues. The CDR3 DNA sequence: TGTGCCAGCAGTTTTGATTCGGTGGGGGGCGAGGAGCAGTACTTC. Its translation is CASSFDSVGGEEQYF. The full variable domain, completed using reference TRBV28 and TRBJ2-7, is DVKVTQSSRYLVKRTGEKVFLECVQDMDHENMFWYRQDPGLGLRLIYFSYDVKMKEKGDIPEGYSVSREKKERFSLILESASTNQTSMYLCASSFDSVGGEEQYFGPGTRLTVT.

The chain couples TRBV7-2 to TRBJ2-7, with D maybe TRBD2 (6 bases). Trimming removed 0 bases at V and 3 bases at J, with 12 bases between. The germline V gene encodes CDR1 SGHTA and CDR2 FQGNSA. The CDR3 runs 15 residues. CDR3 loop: CASSLASPGDYEQYF. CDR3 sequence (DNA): TGTGCCAGCAGCTTAGCGTCCCCGGGAGACTACGAGCAGTACTTC. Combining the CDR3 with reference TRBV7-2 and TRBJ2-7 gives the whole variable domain GAGVSQSPSNKVTEKGKDVELRCDPISGHTALYWYRQSLGQGLEFLIYFQGNSAPDKSGLPSDRFSAERTGGSVSTLTIQRTQQEDSAVYLCASSLASPGDYEQYFGPGTRLTVT.

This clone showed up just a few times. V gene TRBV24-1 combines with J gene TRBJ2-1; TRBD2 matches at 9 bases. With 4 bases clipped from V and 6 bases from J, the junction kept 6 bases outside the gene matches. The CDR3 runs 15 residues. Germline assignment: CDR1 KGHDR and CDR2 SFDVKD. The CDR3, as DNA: TGTGCCACCAGTGAAGTAGCGGGGGCCACCAATGAGCAGTTCTTC. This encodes CATSEVAGATNEQFF.

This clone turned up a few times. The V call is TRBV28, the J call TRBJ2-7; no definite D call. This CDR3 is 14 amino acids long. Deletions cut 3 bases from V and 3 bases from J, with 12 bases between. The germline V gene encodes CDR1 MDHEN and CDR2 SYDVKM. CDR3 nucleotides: TGTGCCAGCAGTTTTTCGGCTAGTCTCTACGAGCAGTACTTC. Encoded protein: CASSFSASLYEQYF.